This T cell receptor beta chain was recorded in a study of blood T cell repertoires in COVID-19. Background on the study: Sources were T cells, B-cell-depleted T cells, or PBMCs; the material itself was cDNA or gDNA.

The CDR3 runs to 16 residues. Looked up from germline, CDR1 is SGHTA and CDR2 is FQGTGA. V was clipped by 5 bases and J by 0 bases, with 13 bases between them. Data came from immunoSEQ multiplex PCR; TCRdb stores just in-frame clones and leaves some out. The sample includes roughly 230,000 clones, more than 75% of them seen just once. The genes are TRBV7-3 and TRBJ2-2, with D uncertain. Sample: peripheral blood. The receptor's source is a man aged 40-49 years with acute or convalescent COVID-19. As DNA, the CDR3 is TGTGCCAGCAGCCCGAACGCGGCCACGAACACCGGGGAGCTGTTTTTT. It is translated as CASSPNAATNTGELFF.